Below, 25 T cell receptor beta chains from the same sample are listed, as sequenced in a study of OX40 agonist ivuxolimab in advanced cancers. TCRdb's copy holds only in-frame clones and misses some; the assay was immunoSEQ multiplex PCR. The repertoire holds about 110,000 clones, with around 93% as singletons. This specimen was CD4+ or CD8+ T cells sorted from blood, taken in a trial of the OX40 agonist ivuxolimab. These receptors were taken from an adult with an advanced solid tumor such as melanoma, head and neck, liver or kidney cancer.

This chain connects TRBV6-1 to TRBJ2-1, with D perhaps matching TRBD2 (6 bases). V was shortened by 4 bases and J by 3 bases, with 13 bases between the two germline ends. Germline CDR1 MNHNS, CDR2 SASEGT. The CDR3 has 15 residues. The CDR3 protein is CASSATRGLYNEQFF. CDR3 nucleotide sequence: TGTGCCAGCAGTGCGACTAGGGGCCTCTACAATGAGCAGTTCTTC.

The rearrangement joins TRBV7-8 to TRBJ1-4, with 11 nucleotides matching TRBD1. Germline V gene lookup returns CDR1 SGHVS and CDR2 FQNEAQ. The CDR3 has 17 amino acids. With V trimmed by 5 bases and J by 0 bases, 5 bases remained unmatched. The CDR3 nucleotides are TGTGCCAGCAGCGCTGGGACAGGGGGTTCAACTAATGAAAAACTGTTTTTT. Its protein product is CASSAGTGGSTNEKLFF.

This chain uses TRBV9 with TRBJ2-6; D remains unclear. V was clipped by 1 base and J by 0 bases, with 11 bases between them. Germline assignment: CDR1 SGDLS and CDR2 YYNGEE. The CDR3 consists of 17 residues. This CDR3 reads CASSVNRRGSGANVLTF. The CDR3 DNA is TGTGCCAGCAGCGTAAACAGAAGAGGCTCTGGGGCCAACGTCCTGACTTTC.

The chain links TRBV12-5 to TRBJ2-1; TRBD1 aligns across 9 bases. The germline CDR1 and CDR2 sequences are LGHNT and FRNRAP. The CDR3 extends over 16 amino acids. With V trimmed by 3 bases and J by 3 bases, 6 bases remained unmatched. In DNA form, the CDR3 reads TGTGCTAGTGGTTTTGGGACGGGACAGGGCTACAATGAGCAGTTCTTC. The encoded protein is CASGFGTGQGYNEQFF.

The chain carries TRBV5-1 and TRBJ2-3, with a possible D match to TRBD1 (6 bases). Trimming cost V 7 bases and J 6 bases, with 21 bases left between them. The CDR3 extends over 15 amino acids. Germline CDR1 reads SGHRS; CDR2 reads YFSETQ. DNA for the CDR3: TGCGCCAGCGGGAGCCGGGACATATCTCGGGATACGCAGTATTTT. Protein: CASGSRDISRDTQYF.

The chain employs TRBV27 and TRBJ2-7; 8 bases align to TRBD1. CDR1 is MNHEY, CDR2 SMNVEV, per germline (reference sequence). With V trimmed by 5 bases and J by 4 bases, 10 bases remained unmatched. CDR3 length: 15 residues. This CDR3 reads CASSNRGFPRYEQYF. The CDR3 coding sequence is TGTGCCAGCAGTAACAGGGGGTTCCCGAGGTACGAGCAGTACTTC.

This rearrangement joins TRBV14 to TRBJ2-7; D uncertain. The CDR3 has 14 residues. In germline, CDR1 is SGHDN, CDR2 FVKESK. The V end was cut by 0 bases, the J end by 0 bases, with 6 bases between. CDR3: CASSQEQSSYEQYF. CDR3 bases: TGTGCCAGCAGCCAAGAACAGAGCTCCTACGAGCAGTACTTC.

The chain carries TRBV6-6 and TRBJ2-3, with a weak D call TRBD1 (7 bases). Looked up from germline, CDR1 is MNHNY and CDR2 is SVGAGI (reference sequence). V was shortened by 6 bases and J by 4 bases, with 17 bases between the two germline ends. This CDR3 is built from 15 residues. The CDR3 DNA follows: TGTGCCAGCAGCGACGGTACAGGGGAGGCAGATACGCAGTATTTT. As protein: CASSDGTGEADTQYF.

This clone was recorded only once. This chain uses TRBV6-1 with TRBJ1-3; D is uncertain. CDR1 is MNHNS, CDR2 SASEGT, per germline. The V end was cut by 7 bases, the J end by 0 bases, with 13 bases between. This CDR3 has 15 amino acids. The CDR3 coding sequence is TGTGCCAGCACCCCGACCGCGGCCTCTGGAAACACCATATATTTT. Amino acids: CASTPTAASGNTIYF.

The CDR3 sequence is CAWELSSGNTIYF. CDR3 in DNA: TGTGCCTGGGAGTTGAGCTCTGGAAACACCATATATTTT. V gene TRBV30 combines with J gene TRBJ1-3; D is ambiguous. Looked up from germline, CDR1 is GTSNPN and CDR2 is SVGIG (reference sequence). The V gene lost 5 bases and the J gene lost 0 bases, with 8 bases spanning the gap. The CDR3 loop spans 13 amino acids.

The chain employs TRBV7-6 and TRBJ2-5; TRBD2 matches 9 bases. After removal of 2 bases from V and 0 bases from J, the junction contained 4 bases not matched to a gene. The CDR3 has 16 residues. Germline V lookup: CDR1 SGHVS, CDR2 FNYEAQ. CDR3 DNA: TGTGCCAGCAGCTTAAATAGCGGGGGCAACCAAGAGACCCAGTACTTC. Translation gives CASSLNSGGNQETQYF.

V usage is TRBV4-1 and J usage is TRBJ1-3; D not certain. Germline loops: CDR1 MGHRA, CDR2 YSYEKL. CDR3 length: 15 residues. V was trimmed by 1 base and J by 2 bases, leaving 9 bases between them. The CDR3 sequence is CASSQGVRTGNTIYF. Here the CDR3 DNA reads TGCGCCAGCAGCCAAGGGGTTCGGACTGGAAACACCATATATTTT.

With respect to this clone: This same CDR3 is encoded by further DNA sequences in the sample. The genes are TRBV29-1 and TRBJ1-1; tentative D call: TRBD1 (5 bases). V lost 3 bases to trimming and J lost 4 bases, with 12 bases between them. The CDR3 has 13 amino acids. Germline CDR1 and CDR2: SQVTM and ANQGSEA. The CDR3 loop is CSVELQVGTEAFF. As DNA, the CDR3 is TGCAGCGTTGAGCTACAGGTCGGCACTGAAGCTTTCTTT.

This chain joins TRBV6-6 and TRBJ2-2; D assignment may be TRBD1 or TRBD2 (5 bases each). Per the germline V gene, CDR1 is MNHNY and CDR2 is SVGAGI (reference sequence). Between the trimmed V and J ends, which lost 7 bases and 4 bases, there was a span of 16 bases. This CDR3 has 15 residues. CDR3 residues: CASIPGRGSTGELFF. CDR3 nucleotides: TGTGCCAGCATTCCGGGAAGGGGTAGCACCGGGGAGCTGTTTTTT.

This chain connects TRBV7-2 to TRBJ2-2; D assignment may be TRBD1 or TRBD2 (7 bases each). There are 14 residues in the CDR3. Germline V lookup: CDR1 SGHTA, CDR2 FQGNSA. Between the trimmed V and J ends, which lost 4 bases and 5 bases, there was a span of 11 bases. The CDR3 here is CASSSQGGTGELFF. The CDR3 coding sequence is TGTGCCAGCAGCTCGCAGGGGGGGACCGGGGAGCTGTTTTTT.

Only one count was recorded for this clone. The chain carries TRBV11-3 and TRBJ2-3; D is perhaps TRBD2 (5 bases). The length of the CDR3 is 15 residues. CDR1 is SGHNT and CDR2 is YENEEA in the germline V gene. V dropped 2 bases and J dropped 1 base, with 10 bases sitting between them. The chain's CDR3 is CASSLRRGRTDTQYF. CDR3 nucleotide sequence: TGTGCCAGCAGCTTAAGGCGCGGGCGCACAGATACGCAGTATTTT. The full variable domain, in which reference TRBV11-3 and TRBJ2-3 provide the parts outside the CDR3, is EAGVVQSPRYKIIEKKQPVAFWCNPISGHNTLYWYLQNLGQGPELLIRYENEEAVDDSQLPKDRFSAERLKGVDSTLKIQPAELGDSAVYLCASSLRRGRTDTQYFGPGTRLTVL.

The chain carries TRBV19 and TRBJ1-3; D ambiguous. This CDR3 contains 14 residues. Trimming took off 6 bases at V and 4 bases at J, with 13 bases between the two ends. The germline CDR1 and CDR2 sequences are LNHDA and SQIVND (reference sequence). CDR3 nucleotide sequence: TGTGCCAGTAGCCCGACAAACGTGGGAAACACCATATATTTT. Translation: CASSPTNVGNTIYF.

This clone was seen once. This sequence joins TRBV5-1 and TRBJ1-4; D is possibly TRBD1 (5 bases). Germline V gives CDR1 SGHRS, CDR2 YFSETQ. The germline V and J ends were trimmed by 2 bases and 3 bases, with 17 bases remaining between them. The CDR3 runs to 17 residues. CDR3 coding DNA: TGCGCCAGCAGCTTATTCCCCAGGGTTGGGGCTAATGAAAAACTGTTTTTT. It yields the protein CASSLFPRVGANEKLFF.

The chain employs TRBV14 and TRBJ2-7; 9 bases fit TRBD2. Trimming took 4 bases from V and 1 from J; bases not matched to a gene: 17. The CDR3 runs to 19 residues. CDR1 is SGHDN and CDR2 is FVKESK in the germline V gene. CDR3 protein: CASSPRVGLAGTPSYEQYF. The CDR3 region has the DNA TGTGCCAGCAGCCCGAGAGTGGGCCTAGCGGGAACCCCATCCTACGAGCAGTACTTC.

CDR3 loop: CASSYIVNTEAFF. In DNA, the CDR3 is TGTGCCAGCAGCTACATAGTGAACACTGAAGCTTTCTTT. J is TRBJ1-1 and V is TRBV5-6; D ambiguous. This CDR3 spans 13 amino acids. Germline V gene lookup returns CDR1 SGHDT and CDR2 YYEEEE. V was cut by 3 bases and J by 0 bases, with 6 bases left in between.

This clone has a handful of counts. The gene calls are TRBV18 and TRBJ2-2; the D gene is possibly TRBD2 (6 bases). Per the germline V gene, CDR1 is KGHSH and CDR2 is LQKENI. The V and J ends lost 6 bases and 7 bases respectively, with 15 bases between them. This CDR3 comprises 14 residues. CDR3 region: CASSGGRNRGELFF. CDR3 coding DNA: TGTGCCAGCTCCGGAGGGAGGAACCGCGGGGAGCTGTTTTTT.

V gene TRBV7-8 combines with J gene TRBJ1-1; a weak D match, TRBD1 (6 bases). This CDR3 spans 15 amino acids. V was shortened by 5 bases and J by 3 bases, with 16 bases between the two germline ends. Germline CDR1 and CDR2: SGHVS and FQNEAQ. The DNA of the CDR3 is TGTGCCAGCAGCAGTCTCACGGGGGCCCACACTGAAGCTTTCTTT. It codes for CASSSLTGAHTEAFF.

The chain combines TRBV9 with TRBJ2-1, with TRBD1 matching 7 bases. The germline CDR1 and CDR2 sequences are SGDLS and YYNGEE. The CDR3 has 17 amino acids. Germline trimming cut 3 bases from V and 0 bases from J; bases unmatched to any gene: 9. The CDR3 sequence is CASSADLGDSSYNEQFF. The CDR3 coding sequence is TGTGCCAGCAGCGCAGACCTAGGGGACAGCTCCTACAATGAGCAGTTCTTC.

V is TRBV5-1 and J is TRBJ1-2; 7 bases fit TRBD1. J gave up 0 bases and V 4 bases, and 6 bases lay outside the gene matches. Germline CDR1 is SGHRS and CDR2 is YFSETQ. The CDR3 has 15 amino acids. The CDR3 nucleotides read TGCGCCAGCAGCACGCGAACAGGGGCTAACTATGGCTACACCTTC. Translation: CASSTRTGANYGYTF.

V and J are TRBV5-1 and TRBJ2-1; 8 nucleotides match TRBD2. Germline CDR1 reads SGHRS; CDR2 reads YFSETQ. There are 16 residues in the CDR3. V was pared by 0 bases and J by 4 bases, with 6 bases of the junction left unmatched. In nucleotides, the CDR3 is TGCGCCAGCAGCTTGGCCGTAGCGGGGTCTTACAATGAGCAGTTCTTC. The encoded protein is CASSLAVAGSYNEQFF.